These T cell receptor beta chains were read from a single sample in a study of identical twins. TCRdb re-called the 5' RACE reads with MiXCR, one entry per CDR3 protein. The table lists 600,000 to 700,000 distinct CDR3 sequences, 21% of them singletons, with roughly 4% in the top ten. These records were also assigned to another study, of T cells expressing NK-cell markers.

Sequencing was performed on PBMCs. The receptors shown here come from a young woman in good health. CDR3s leave out the opening cysteine and the closing phenylalanine or tryptophan. Expanded clones are given a class, and other clones once, few, many or no size at all.

v_gene: TRBV10-2
abundance: many
CDR3aa: ASSETSVGQETQY

v_gene: TRBV7-6
abundance: -
CDR3aa: ASSLGGLAADYEQY

v_gene: TRBV5-1
abundance: -
CDR3aa: ASSQLAGVYNEQF

v_gene: TRBV5-1
abundance: few
CDR3aa: ASSTIPGTVYNEQF

v_gene: TRBV27
abundance: few
CDR3aa: ASSASRGSPLH

v_gene: TRBV5-1
abundance: few
CDR3aa: ASSFTSVEQY

v_gene: TRBV10-3
abundance: -
CDR3aa: AIPRSDNYNEQF

v_gene: TRBV7-9
abundance: -
CDR3aa: ASSLLGTGADTQY

v_gene: TRBV29-1
abundance: few
CDR3aa: SVDGQGTDTQY

v_gene: TRBV20-1
abundance: many
CDR3aa: SALPGQSYEQY

v_gene: TRBV15
abundance: -
CDR3aa: ATSRADRGSYEQY

v_gene: TRBV7-8
abundance: -
CDR3aa: ASSLVGTVYEQY

v_gene: TRBV7-8
abundance: -
CDR3aa: ASSPTPGQGATEAF

v_gene: TRBV5-1
abundance: many
CDR3aa: ASTREGGEQF

v_gene: TRBV29-1
abundance: few
CDR3aa: SVGPGQGAGNEQF

v_gene: TRBV5-6
abundance: few
CDR3aa: ASSDRFSSNQPQH

v_gene: TRBV20-1
abundance: once
CDR3aa: SALRDRVDTDTQY

v_gene: TRBV20-1
abundance: few
CDR3aa: SANRDRVNSPLH

v_gene: TRBV29-1
abundance: many
CDR3aa: SVEDLSAETSHEQY

v_gene: TRBV5-1
abundance: few
CDR3aa: ASSLTTSTDTQY

v_gene: TRBV10-2
abundance: many
CDR3aa: ASAADQETQY

v_gene: TRBV10-3
abundance: -
CDR3aa: AISPIAGGSLNEQF

v_gene: TRBV6-2/TRBV6-3
abundance: -
CDR3aa: ASRTGTSGRKTQY

v_gene: TRBV24-1
abundance: -
CDR3aa: ATSDPSGGHTGELF

v_gene: TRBV20-1
abundance: -
CDR3aa: SAPREGPEAF

v_gene: TRBV7-9
abundance: few
CDR3aa: ASSLMAGRNLYEQY

v_gene: TRBV15
abundance: -
CDR3aa: ATGAGSEGETQY

v_gene: TRBV20-1
abundance: few
CDR3aa: SAISGTAVTDTQY

v_gene: TRBV10-3
abundance: few
CDR3aa: AISESGAASWRSYNEQF

v_gene: TRBV14
abundance: few
CDR3aa: ASSSFSEQY

v_gene: TRBV20-1
abundance: few
CDR3aa: SAHPRVADTQY

v_gene: TRBV5-1
abundance: -
CDR3aa: ASSLSVGLAGDTQH

v_gene: TRBV20-1
abundance: -
CDR3aa: SARAADSSTDTQY